The 3 T cell receptor beta chains in this list originate from one sample, sequenced in a study of OX40 agonist ivuxolimab in advanced cancers. Clones were read by immunoSEQ multiplex PCR, and TCRdb kept only the in-frame ones, dropping some. The repertoire holds approximately 47,000 clones, with roughly 81% as singletons. Sequencing used CD4+ or CD8+ T cells sorted from blood, obtained in a trial of the OX40 agonist ivuxolimab. These receptors were obtained from an adult with an advanced solid tumor such as melanoma, head and neck, liver or kidney cancer.

This clone was observed at least ten times. The chain recombines TRBV21-1 with TRBJ2-7. TRBV21-1 is termed a pseudogene. This CDR3 comprises 12 residues. CDR3 nucleotide sequence: TGTGCCAGCAGCAAAGGGTACTACGAGCAGTACTTC. Translating it yields CASSKGYYEQYF.

This clone is labeled medium-sized (0.01 to 0.1%). This sequence joins TRBV2 and TRBJ1-2; unclear D gene. V was shortened by 6 bases and J by 4 bases, with 12 bases between the two germline ends. Germline loops: CDR1 SNHLY, CDR2 FYNNEI. CDR3 length: 13 residues. CDR3 in amino acids: CASSDTSGYGYTF. The CDR3 nucleotides read TGTGCCAGCAGCGACACCTCTGGCTATGGCTACACCTTC.

The chain couples TRBV29-1 to TRBJ2-1, with 7 bases that match TRBD2. Germline loops: CDR1 SQVTM, CDR2 ANQGSEA. The CDR3 totals 13 residues. J lost 5 bases, V lost 0 bases, and 1 base had no gene match. CDR3 DNA: TGCAGCGTTGAAGATAGCGGGCACAATGAGCAGTTCTTC. It yields the protein CSVEDSGHNEQFF.